The clone carrying this TCR beta chain was found a few times. The antigen is not known. The record originates from a study of identical twins. TCRdb reprocessed the 5' RACE reads via MiXCR and lists one record per CDR3 protein. Of 500,000 or so distinct CDR3 sequences in the sample, 20% to 25% were seen once. Whole-study results and caveats: Twins' excess sharing was less marked for out-of-frame beta sequences.

V lost 3 bases to trimming and J lost 4 bases, with 9 bases between them. The CDR3 sequence is 12 residues long. In germline, CDR1 is DFQATT, CDR2 SNEGSKA (reference sequence). This same sample was also taken into another study, of T cells expressing NK-cell markers.

Sequencing was carried out using CD4+ T cells sorted from blood. The V and J genes are TRBV20-1 and TRBJ2-5; D is undetermined. This receptor was identified in a woman between 18 and 30 years old in good health. The CDR3 loop reads CSASPVGETQYF. The CDR3 nucleotides are TGCAGTGCTAGTCCGGTCGGAGAGACCCAGTACTTC.